These 10 T cell receptor beta chains originate from one sample sequenced in a study of graft-versus-host responses after intestinal transplantation. The assay was immunoSEQ multiplex PCR, and TCRdb's table has in-frame clones only and misses some. The sample lists approximately 88,000 clones, approximately 94% occurring once. Their recognized antigens are unknown. The material sequenced was unstimulated CD4+ T cells sorted from spleen or lymph node cells, taken before transplant. The receptors come from a human donor who was the organ donor for an intestinal transplant.

This chain joins TRBV25-1 and TRBJ2-1, with D possibly matching TRBD2 (6 bases). Germline values: CDR1 MGHDK, CDR2 SYGVNS. Deletions cut 1 base from V and 9 bases from J, with 10 bases between. CDR3 size: 13 residues. DNA for the CDR3: TGTGCCAGCAGTGAATCCGGCGGGACTGAGCAGTTCTTC. It yields the protein CASSESGGTEQFF.

The chain employs TRBV30 and TRBJ1-3; 7 nucleotides match TRBD1. The CDR3 contains 17 residues. Trimming at V came to 3 bases and at J to 0 bases, leaving 11 bases not matched to a gene. CDR1 is GTSNPN and CDR2 is SVGIG in the germline V gene (reference sequence). CDR3 amino acids: CAWSVLRDSLSGNTIYF. CDR3 DNA sequence: TGTGCCTGGAGCGTTCTCCGGGACAGCCTCTCTGGAAACACCATATATTTT.

The genes are TRBV6-6 and TRBJ1-1; 7 bases match TRBD1. The CDR3 covers 11 residues. The germline V gene has CDR1 MNHNY and CDR2 SVGAGI (reference sequence). J was trimmed by 11 bases and V by 6 bases; bases with no gene match: 6. CDR3 DNA sequence: TGTGCCAGCAGCTCAAACAGGGGTGCTTTCTTT. Protein: CASSSNRGAFF.

J is TRBJ1-4 and V is TRBV6-1; D gene uncertain. V lost 8 bases to trimming and J lost 4 bases, with 8 bases between them. There are 12 residues in the CDR3. CDR1 and CDR2 (germline): MNHNS, SASEGT. As DNA, the CDR3 is TGTGCCAGCCTGGCCAGTAATGAAAAACTGTTTTTT. Translating it yields CASLASNEKLFF.

The V gene is TRBV11-2, the J gene TRBJ2-5; either TRBD1 or TRBD2 may supply D (6 bases each). Trimming removed 5 bases from V and 3 bases from J, with 16 bases in between. Germline V gene lookup returns CDR1 SGHAT and CDR2 FQNNGV. The CDR3 loop spans 15 amino acids. DNA for the CDR3: TGTGCCAGCAGCCCCCCTTGGAGGGGGGAAGAGACCCAGTACTTC. Translated, it gives CASSPPWRGEETQYF.

The CDR3 region has the DNA TGTGCCAGCAGCTTAACTAGAACTTCCTACGAGCAGTACTTC. Its protein product is CASSLTRTSYEQYF. The chain recombines TRBV11-3 with TRBJ2-7; perhaps TRBD2 as D (5 bases). Per the germline V gene, CDR1 is SGHNT and CDR2 is YENEEA. This CDR3 contains 14 residues. V lost 2 bases and J 1 base, leaving 9 bases between the germline ends.

The V and J genes are TRBV28 and TRBJ1-5; maybe TRBD1 (6 bases). This CDR3 comprises 14 residues. V gave up 7 bases and J gave up 1 base, with 11 bases separating them. The germline CDR1 and CDR2 sequences are MDHEN and SYDVKM. The CDR3 DNA is TGTGCCAGCACCAGTGGACAGAGCAATCAGCCCCAGCATTTT. It encodes CASTSGQSNQPQHF. Filled out from reference TRBV28 and TRBJ1-5, the complete variable domain reads DVKVTQSSRYLVKRTGEKVFLECVQDMDHENMFWYRQDPGLGLRLIYFSYDVKMKEKGDIPEGYSVSREKKERFSLILESASTNQTSMYLCASTSGQSNQPQHFGDGTRLSIL.

This clone was detected only once. The chain couples TRBV11-3 to TRBJ2-7; 8 bases are shared with TRBD1. This CDR3 is built from 17 residues. The V gene end was trimmed by 1 base and the J gene end by 3 bases; junction bases not matched to a gene: 11. The V gene's germline CDR1 is SGHNT and CDR2 YENEEA. The CDR3 protein is CASSLALSQGASYEQYF. DNA for the CDR3: TGTGCCAGCAGCTTAGCGCTGAGTCAGGGGGCAAGCTACGAGCAGTACTTC.

The chain links TRBV14 to TRBJ2-1; the D gene is possibly TRBD2 (6 bases). The CDR3 has 14 residues. Trimming took off 1 base at V and 9 bases at J, with 13 bases between the two ends. In germline, CDR1 is SGHDN, CDR2 FVKESK. For the CDR3, the DNA is TGTGCCAGCAGCCAAGGTTACGAGGGAGGTGAGCAGTTCTTC. It codes for CASSQGYEGGEQFF. The full variable domain, completed using reference TRBV14 and TRBJ2-1, is EAGVTQFPSHSVIEKGQTVTLRCDPISGHDNLYWYRRVMGKEIKFLLHFVKESKQDESGMPNNRFLAERTGGTYSTLKVQPAELEDSGVYFCASSQGYEGGEQFFGPGTRLTVL.

In DNA, the CDR3 is TGTGCCAGCAGTAAACAGGGAAATAATGAAAAACTGTTTTTT. This translates into CASSKQGNNEKLFF. The V call is TRBV28, the J call TRBJ1-4, with D tentatively TRBD1 (6 bases). The CDR3 is made up of 14 amino acids. CDR1 and CDR2 (germline): MDHEN, SYDVKM. V was shortened by 5 bases and J by 4 bases, with 11 bases between the two germline ends.